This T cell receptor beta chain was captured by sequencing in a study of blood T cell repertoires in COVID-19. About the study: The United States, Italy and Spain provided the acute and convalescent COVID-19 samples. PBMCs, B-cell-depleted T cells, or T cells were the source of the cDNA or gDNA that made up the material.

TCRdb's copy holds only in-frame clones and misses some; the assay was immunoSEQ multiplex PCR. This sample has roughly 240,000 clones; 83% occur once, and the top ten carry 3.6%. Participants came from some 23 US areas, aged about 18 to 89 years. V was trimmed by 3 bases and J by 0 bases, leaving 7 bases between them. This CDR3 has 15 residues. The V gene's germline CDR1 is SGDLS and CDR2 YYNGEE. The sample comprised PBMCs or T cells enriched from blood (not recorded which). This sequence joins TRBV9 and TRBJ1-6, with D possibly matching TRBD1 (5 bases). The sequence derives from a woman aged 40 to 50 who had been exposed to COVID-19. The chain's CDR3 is CASSADSSYNSPLHF. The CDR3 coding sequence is TGTGCCAGCAGCGCCGACAGCTCCTATAATTCACCCCTCCACTTT.